What follows are 5 T cell receptor beta chains derived from one specimen sequenced in a study of blood T cell repertoires in COVID-19. Sequenced by immunoSEQ multiplex PCR; TCRdb stores in-frame clones only, minus some. Of over 45,000 clones in the sample, 90% were seen once. The sequenced sample was peripheral blood. Receptors were obtained from a man in his sixties or seventies with acute or convalescent COVID-19.

The chain couples TRBV30 to TRBJ2-2, with D tentatively TRBD2 (5 bases). CDR3 length: 12 residues. Germline V gene lookup returns CDR1 GTSNPN and CDR2 SVGIG (reference sequence). In DNA form, the CDR3 reads TGTGCTTCCGGGACGAACACCGGGGAGCTGTTTTTT. Amino acid sequence: CASGTNTGELFF.

The J gene is TRBJ1-1, the V gene TRBV18, with no clear D. CDR3 length equals 13 residues. Germline V gene lookup returns CDR1 KGHSH and CDR2 LQKENI. V lost 2 bases and J 8 bases, leaving 12 bases between the germline ends. CDR3 DNA: TGTGCCAGCTCACCAAGAGTAGATCCCGAAGCTTTCTTT. Amino acid sequence: CASSPRVDPEAFF.

The chain uses TRBV9 and TRBJ2-1; 12 bases map to TRBD2. The germline CDR1 and CDR2 sequences are SGDLS and YYNGEE. CDR3 length equals 19 residues. J was trimmed by 0 bases and V by 4 bases; bases with no gene match: 11. The DNA of the CDR3 is TGTGCCAGCAGCCCTCGGACTAGCGGGGTGTCGGGCTCCTACAATGAGCAGTTCTTC. Encoded protein: CASSPRTSGVSGSYNEQFF.

This clone was recorded once. The V gene is TRBV6-5, the J gene TRBJ2-4; 8 nucleotides agree with TRBD1. From germline, CDR1 is MNHEY and CDR2 SVGAGI. The CDR3 covers 15 residues. With 5 bases clipped from V and 5 bases from J, the junction kept 8 bases outside the gene matches. The CDR3 is CASSNDRGPQNIQYF. The CDR3 DNA sequence: TGTGCCAGCAGTAACGACAGGGGACCCCAAAACATTCAGTACTTC.

V usage is TRBV7-3 and J usage is TRBJ2-1; TRBD2 aligns across 8 bases. The CDR3 is made up of 16 amino acids. The germline V gene encodes CDR1 SGHTA and CDR2 FQGTGA. The J segment lost 0 bases and the V segment lost 5 bases, leaving 6 bases of the junction unmatched. CDR3: CASSSKRGSSYNEQFF. CDR3 DNA: TGTGCCAGCAGCAGTAAGCGGGGGAGCTCCTACAATGAGCAGTTCTTC.